This T cell receptor (beta chain) comes out of a study of T cell responses to AZD1222 COVID-19 vaccine. About the study: Pooling covered second doses at about 4 or about 12 weeks.

Clones were sequenced by immunoSEQ multiplex PCR, and TCRdb holds only the in-frame ones, with some missing. The sample carries more than 90,000 clones, roughly 87% recorded once. CDR3 length: 13 amino acids. V was trimmed by 8 bases and J by 1 base, leaving 11 bases between them. Germline assignment: CDR1 SEHNR and CDR2 FQNEAQ (reference sequence). Specimen: peripheral blood, collected on day 0 of AZD1222 vaccination. The J gene is TRBJ1-1, the V gene TRBV7-9; D uncertain. The sequence derives from an adult in good health. The DNA for the CDR3 is TGTGCCAGCTCCTCTCAATGGAACACTGAAGCTTTCTTT. The encoded protein is CASSSQWNTEAFF.